The 24 T cell receptor beta chains below were found in one sample sequenced in a study of shared clonotypes between healthy human individuals (dated by TCRdb to the early 2020s). The library was built by means of the immunoSEQ multiplex PCR assay. Not all clones reach the TCRdb copy of this immuneACCESS table, which keeps in-frame sequences only. Checked studies attribute under half of the gap to unresolved V genes and leave the rest unexplained. In all, the sample holds approximately 720,000 clones, and about 90% of those were seen once. The ten largest clones represent approximately 22% of the sample. For the CD8 naive samples, CD45RO-negative cells were positively selected for CCR7, yielding a CD45RA+CCR7+ population from which TemRA cells were excluded. Input material: naive CD8+ T cells sorted from blood. The sample's cell subset or site label is to be understood as: CD45RA+CCR7+. The receptors were gathered from a man aged 30 to 45 in good health.

The V call is TRBV9, the J call TRBJ2-3, with 7 bases matching TRBD1. V shed 4 bases, J shed 2 bases, and the junction held 10 bases outside the gene matches. The CDR3 spans 16 residues. Germline CDR1 is SGDLS and CDR2 is YYNGEE. For the CDR3, the DNA is TGTGCCAGCAGCATGGACAGGCAGACGTACACAGATACGCAGTATTTT. Amino acids: CASSMDRQTYTDTQYF.

The chain uses TRBV4-1 and TRBJ2-7, with a weak D call TRBD1 (6 bases). Trimming cost V 1 base and J 4 bases, with 14 bases left between them. Looked up from germline, CDR1 is MGHRA and CDR2 is YSYEKL. CDR3 length: 15 residues. The CDR3 protein is CASSQVPGVIYEQYF. In nucleotides, the CDR3 is TGCGCCAGCAGCCAAGTTCCAGGGGTTATTTACGAGCAGTACTTC.

The rearrangement uses TRBV2 and TRBJ1-2; 8 nucleotides align to TRBD1. With 3 bases clipped from V and 4 bases from J, the junction kept 7 bases outside the gene matches. The germline V gene has CDR1 SNHLY and CDR2 FYNNEI. The CDR3 runs 15 residues. CDR3 DNA: TGTGCCAGCAGTGAGAAACAAGGACAGGGCTATGGCTACACCTTC. Amino acids: CASSEKQGQGYGYTF. Using reference TRBV2 and TRBJ1-2 for the parts outside the CDR3, the full variable domain is EPEVTQTPSHQVTQMGQEVILRCVPISNHLYFYWYRQILGQKVEFLVSFYNNEISEKSEIFDDQFSVERPDGSNFTLKIRSTKLEDSAMYFCASSEKQGQGYGYTFGSGTRLTVV.

The chain carries TRBV7-9 and TRBJ1-1, with D hard to call. CDR1 is SEHNR, CDR2 FQNEAQ, per germline (reference sequence). Trimming removed 5 bases from V and 0 bases from J, with 22 bases in between. This CDR3 is built from 18 residues. The DNA for the CDR3 is TGTGCCAGCAGCCCGCGTAGGCAGGAGATACCTATGAACACTGAAGCTTTCTTT. Translation gives CASSPRRQEIPMNTEAFF. Full variable domain (missing parts from reference TRBV7-9 and TRBJ1-1): DTGVSQNPRHKITKRGQNVTFRCDPISEHNRLYWYRQTLGQGPEFLTYFQNEAQLEKSRLLSDRFSAERPKGSFSTLEIQRTEQGDSAMYLCASSPRRQEIPMNTEAFFGQGTRLTVV.

The V call is TRBV18, the J call TRBJ2-3; the D is unclear. The CDR3 is 12 amino acids. The ends were cut back, 7 bases at V and 9 bases at J, with 14 bases in the middle. CDR1 and CDR2 from the germline V gene are KGHSH and LQKENI. The CDR3 here is CASYSLDQTQYF. For the CDR3, the DNA is TGTGCCAGCTACTCGTTGGACCAAACGCAGTATTTT. Together with reference TRBV18 and TRBJ2-3, the CDR3 gives the full variable domain: NAGVMQNPRHLVRRRGQEARLRCSPMKGHSHVYWYRQLPEEGLKFMVYLQKENIIDESGMPKERFSAEFPKEGPSILRIQQVVRGDSAAYFCASYSLDQTQYFGPGTRLTVL.

The chain links TRBV13 to TRBJ2-7, with D possibly matching TRBD1 (6 bases). V lost 4 bases to trimming and J lost 7 bases, with 26 bases between them. Germline values: CDR1 PRHDT, CDR2 FYEKMQ (reference sequence). The CDR3 loop spans 17 amino acids. In DNA form, the CDR3 reads TGTGCCAGCAGCTCAGGGGAGACGAAAGGCGCCGCTGGGGAGCAGTACTTC. This gives the protein CASSSGETKGAAGEQYF.

The DNA for the CDR3 is TGTGCCAGCAGTTTGACCCCAGGGGATGGCTACACCTTC. It encodes CASSLTPGDGYTF. This chain uses TRBV28 with TRBJ1-2, with D possibly matching TRBD1 (6 bases). CDR3 length: 13 amino acids. Germline assignment: CDR1 MDHEN and CDR2 SYDVKM. V lost 3 bases, J lost 6 bases, and 11 bases lay in between.

The chain recombines TRBV11-2 with TRBJ2-7; 7 bases line up with TRBD1. CDR3 size: 14 residues. The ends lost 4 bases at V and 2 bases at J; junction bases unmatched: 5. Per the germline V gene, CDR1 is SGHAT and CDR2 is FQNNGV. The CDR3 DNA reads as TGTGCCAGCAGCTCCCACAGGGGAGCCTACGAGCAGTACTTC. Encoded protein: CASSSHRGAYEQYF.

V is TRBV15 and J is TRBJ1-1, with D possibly TRBD1 on 5 matching bases. In germline, CDR1 is LNHNV, CDR2 YYDKDF (reference sequence). This CDR3 is 18 amino acids long. V lost 1 base and J 0 bases, leaving 18 bases between the germline ends. This chain's CDR3 is CATSRGSWETAMNTEAFF. CDR3 DNA: TGTGCCACCAGCAGAGGTAGCTGGGAGACAGCCATGAACACTGAAGCTTTCTTT.

The CDR3 sequence: CASSMSGQGVSKNIQYF. The CDR3 DNA is TGTGCCAGTAGTATGTCGGGACAGGGGGTGTCCAAAAACATTCAGTACTTC. This chain links TRBV19 with TRBJ2-4; 11 bases align to TRBD1. The germline V gene has CDR1 LNHDA and CDR2 SQIVND (reference sequence). This CDR3 has 17 residues. Trimming at V came to 3 bases and at J to 2 bases, leaving 6 bases not matched to a gene. The full variable domain, in which reference TRBV19 and TRBJ2-4 provide the parts outside the CDR3, is DGGITQSPKYLFRKEGQNVTLSCEQNLNHDAMYWYRQDPGQGLRLIYYSQIVNDFQKGDIAEGYSVSREKKESFPLTVTSAQKNPTAFYLCASSMSGQGVSKNIQYFGAGTRLSVL.

V is TRBV7-9 and J is TRBJ2-7; 9 positions agree with TRBD2. This CDR3 comprises 14 residues. CDR1 and CDR2 from the germline V gene are SEHNR and FQNEAQ (reference sequence). The V and J ends lost 5 bases and 7 bases, in that order; junction bases with no gene match: 9. The CDR3 nucleotides read TGTGCCAGCAGCCTTACTAGCGGGTGGGTTGAGCAGTACTTC. Translation gives CASSLTSGWVEQYF.

In its sample, this clone was seen once. The chain carries TRBV5-1 and TRBJ1-5; D call uncertain. From germline, CDR1 is SGHRS and CDR2 YFSETQ. CDR3 length: 16 residues. V was shortened by 0 bases and J by 1 base, with 11 bases between the two germline ends. CDR3 protein: CASSLAGPGSNQPQHF. The CDR3 DNA follows: TGCGCCAGCAGCTTGGCCGGGCCGGGAAGCAATCAGCCCCAGCATTTT.

The gene calls are TRBV19 and TRBJ2-7, with D unresolved. Germline V gene lookup returns CDR1 LNHDA and CDR2 SQIVND (reference sequence). Trimming removed 7 bases at V and 2 bases at J, with 18 bases between. This CDR3 contains 15 residues. CDR3 loop: CASTTGAGFPYEQYF. Here the CDR3 DNA reads TGTGCCAGTACCACCGGCGCAGGATTTCCCTACGAGCAGTACTTC.

This chain links TRBV7-9 with TRBJ2-3, with D unresolved. Germline V gene sequence: CDR1 SEHNR, CDR2 FQNEAQ (reference sequence). Trimming left V 6 bases short and J 7 bases short, with 11 bases between. The CDR3 is made up of 12 amino acids. CDR3 loop: CASSPLGNTQYF. CDR3 nucleotide sequence: TGTGCCAGCAGTCCTCTTGGGAATACGCAGTATTTT.

This sequence joins TRBV5-1 and TRBJ2-1, with TRBD2 matching over 12 bases. CDR3 size: 18 residues. Unmatched junction bases numbered 16, after V lost 7 bases and J lost 5 bases. CDR1 is SGHRS, CDR2 YFSETQ, per germline. CDR3 amino acids: CASASLGSTSGGNNEQFF. Written as DNA, the CDR3 is TGCGCCAGCGCCAGCTTGGGTTCGACTAGCGGGGGAAACAATGAGCAGTTCTTC.

The J gene is TRBJ2-2, the V gene TRBV4-1, with D perhaps matching TRBD1 or TRBD2 (5 bases each). The CDR3 sequence is 15 residues long. Deletions cut 3 bases from V and 2 bases from J, with 10 bases between. Germline V gene lookup returns CDR1 MGHRA and CDR2 YSYEKL. CDR3 DNA: TGCGCCAGCAGCCATTCAGGGAGCAACACCGGGGAGCTGTTTTTT. It translates to CASSHSGSNTGELFF.

The sample holds many counts of this clone. The chain employs TRBV9 and TRBJ2-7, with 9 bases that match TRBD1. Germline CDR1 and CDR2: SGDLS and YYNGEE. CDR3 length: 14 amino acids. The J segment lost 0 bases and the V segment lost 3 bases, leaving 1 base of the junction unmatched. The CDR3: CASSGQGGSYEQYF. CDR3 in DNA: TGTGCCAGCAGCGGACAGGGGGGCTCCTACGAGCAGTACTTC. The full variable domain, rest sourced from reference TRBV9 and TRBJ2-7, is DSGVTQTPKHLITATGQRVTLRCSPRSGDLSVYWYQQSLDQGLQFLIQYYNGEERAKGNILERFSAQQFPDLHSELNLSSLELGDSALYFCASSGQGGSYEQYFGPGTRLTVT.

CDR3 loop: CASSLDGGGTGELFF. CDR3 bases: TGTGCCAGCAGCTTAGACGGTGGGGGCACCGGGGAGCTGTTTTTT. The rearrangement joins TRBV7-6 to TRBJ2-2; D is tentatively TRBD1 or TRBD2 (5 bases each). The germline V gene has CDR1 SGHVS and CDR2 FNYEAQ. There are 15 residues in the CDR3. V was trimmed by 1 base and J by 4 bases, leaving 10 bases between them.

The gene calls are TRBV7-9 and TRBJ1-1; the D is unclear. The CDR3 has 14 amino acids. Germline CDR1 reads SEHNR; CDR2 reads FQNEAQ (reference sequence). The V and J ends lost 4 bases and 5 bases respectively, with 14 bases between them. CDR3 nucleotides: TGTGCCAGCAGCTCGGAATTCCTAGCTACTGAAGCTTTCTTT. Translation: CASSSEFLATEAFF.

The chain is built from TRBV9 and TRBJ2-7; perhaps TRBD1 as D (5 bases). V was shortened by 1 base and J by 2 bases, with 13 bases between the two germline ends. From germline, CDR1 is SGDLS and CDR2 YYNGEE. CDR3 length equals 15 residues. This CDR3 reads CASSVSHDSPYEQYF. DNA for the CDR3: TGTGCCAGCAGCGTATCCCACGACAGCCCCTACGAGCAGTACTTC.

This chain links TRBV2 with TRBJ2-2, with 7 positions matching TRBD2. CDR3 size: 18 residues. The germline V gene has CDR1 SNHLY and CDR2 FYNNEI. The J segment lost 5 bases and the V segment lost 4 bases, leaving 16 bases of the junction unmatched. The CDR3 loop reads CASSGGHGAGEGTGELFF. CDR3 nucleotide sequence: TGTGCCAGCAGTGGGGGTCATGGGGCGGGAGAAGGTACCGGGGAGCTGTTTTTT. Using reference TRBV2 and TRBJ2-2 for the parts outside the CDR3, the full variable domain is EPEVTQTPSHQVTQMGQEVILRCVPISNHLYFYWYRQILGQKVEFLVSFYNNEISEKSEIFDDQFSVERPDGSNFTLKIRSTKLEDSAMYFCASSGGHGAGEGTGELFFGEGSRLTVL.

In its sample, this clone was seen once. The chain is built from TRBV6-1 and TRBJ2-3; D is unresolved. Germline lookup yields CDR1 MNHNS and CDR2 SASEGT. Trimming shortened V by 6 bases and J by 3 bases, and 7 bases separated the two germline ends. The CDR3 spans 12 residues. CDR3 residues: CASSHITDTQYF. The CDR3 region has the DNA TGTGCCAGCAGCCATATTACAGATACGCAGTATTTT.

CDR3 nucleotide sequence: TGTGCCAGCAATTCAGGCATGAACACTGAAGCTTTCTTT. This codes for CASNSGMNTEAFF. The V and J genes are TRBV13 and TRBJ1-1; D is unclear. CDR1 is PRHDT, CDR2 FYEKMQ, per germline (reference sequence). CDR3 length: 13 residues. Trimming removed 7 bases from V and 0 bases from J, with 9 bases in between.

CDR3 nucleotide sequence: TGTGCCAGCAGCCCAGGATTTGGCAGGAACACTGAAGCTTTCTTT. The encoded protein is CASSPGFGRNTEAFF. The chain combines TRBV9 with TRBJ1-1; D not resolved. The CDR3 contains 15 residues. From germline, CDR1 is SGDLS and CDR2 YYNGEE. The V end lost 4 bases, the J end lost 1 base, and 14 bases lay between the germline ends.